What follows are 7 T cell receptor beta chains derived from one specimen sequenced in a study of blood T cell repertoires in COVID-19. The method was immunoSEQ multiplex PCR; TCRdb's version includes in-frame clones alone and lacks a portion of them. The profile covers some 150,000 clones, with roughly 90% appearing a single time and approximately 2.9% taken by the ten largest. The specimen sequenced was peripheral blood. Source of these receptors: a man in his fifties or sixties with acute or convalescent COVID-19.

This clone was detected once. The V gene is TRBV5-6, the J gene TRBJ1-1; possibly TRBD1 for D (6 bases). The V and J ends lost 4 bases and 8 bases respectively, with 9 bases between them. Germline V lookup: CDR1 SGHDT, CDR2 YYEEEE. This CDR3 is built from 11 residues. The CDR3 loop is CASSKGEEAFF. CDR3 nucleotide sequence: TGTGCCAGCAGCAAGGGGGAAGAAGCTTTCTTT. Filled out from reference TRBV5-6 and TRBJ1-1, the complete variable domain reads DAGVTQSPTHLIKTRGQQVTLRCSPKSGHDTVSWYQQALGQGPQFIFQYYEEEERQRGNFPDRFSGHQFPNYSSELNVNALLLGDSALYLCASSKGEEAFFGQGTRLTVV.

For the CDR3, the DNA is TGCAGTGCTAAGGGGTATCAGCCCCAGCATTTT. It yields the protein CSAKGYQPQHF. The V and J genes are TRBV20-1 and TRBJ1-5, with D perhaps TRBD1 (5 bases). The germline V gene has CDR1 DFQATT and CDR2 SNEGSKA (reference sequence). The CDR3 runs to 11 residues. V lost 4 bases to trimming and J lost 5 bases, with 6 bases between them.

This clone is a singleton in its sample. The V and J genes are TRBV5-1 and TRBJ2-7; the D gene is possibly TRBD1 (6 bases). Germline V gene data show CDR1 as SGHRS and CDR2 as YFSETQ. This CDR3 contains 14 residues. The germline V and J ends were trimmed by 7 bases and 4 bases, with 18 bases remaining between them. The CDR3 region is CASSRDTDFYEQYF. The DNA of the CDR3 is TGCGCCAGCTCCCGGGACACAGATTTTTACGAGCAGTACTTC.

This chain links TRBV19 with TRBJ1-1; TRBD1 agrees at 9 bases. This CDR3 has 14 amino acids. V trimming: 8 bases; J trimming: 3 bases; junction bases outside the gene matches: 7. The germline CDR1 and CDR2 sequences are LNHDA and SQIVND (reference sequence). The CDR3 is CASESGTGYTEAFF. The DNA of the CDR3 is TGTGCCAGTGAGTCCGGGACAGGGTACACTGAAGCTTTCTTT.

This clone was seen once. The chain is built from TRBV7-8 and TRBJ1-5, with D maybe TRBD1 (5 bases). The CDR3 runs to 13 residues. V was cut by 5 bases and J by 4 bases, with 9 bases left in between. CDR1 and CDR2 from the germline V gene are SGHVS and FQNEAQ. In nucleotides, the CDR3 is TGTGCCAGCAGCCAAGACAGAAATCAGCCCCAGCATTTT. Protein product: CASSQDRNQPQHF. The full variable domain, completed using reference TRBV7-8 and TRBJ1-5, is GAGVSQSPRYKVAKRGQDVALRCDPISGHVSLFWYQQALGQGPEFLTYFQNEAQLDKSGLPSDRFFAERPEGSVSTLKIQRTQQEDSAVYLCASSQDRNQPQHFGDGTRLSIL.

V usage is TRBV10-3 and J usage is TRBJ2-7, with D possibly TRBD2 on 6 matching bases. In germline, CDR1 is ENHRY, CDR2 SYGVKD. The CDR3 has 18 residues. Trimming left V 0 bases short and J 0 bases short, with 18 bases between. The CDR3 region has the DNA TGTGCCATCAGTGAGTCGAATCGGGCGGGGCTAAGCTCCTACGAGCAGTACTTC. Translating gives CAISESNRAGLSSYEQYF.

This clone was observed a single time. The chain couples TRBV7-3 to TRBJ2-1, with 10 bases that match TRBD2. The CDR3 consists of 15 residues. V was clipped by 2 bases and J by 8 bases; unmatched bases: 6. Germline V gene sequence: CDR1 SGHTA, CDR2 FQGTGA. CDR3 bases: TGTGCCAGCAGCTTAGGCAGCGGGGGGGCCTATGAGCAGTTCTTC. It codes for CASSLGSGGAYEQFF.